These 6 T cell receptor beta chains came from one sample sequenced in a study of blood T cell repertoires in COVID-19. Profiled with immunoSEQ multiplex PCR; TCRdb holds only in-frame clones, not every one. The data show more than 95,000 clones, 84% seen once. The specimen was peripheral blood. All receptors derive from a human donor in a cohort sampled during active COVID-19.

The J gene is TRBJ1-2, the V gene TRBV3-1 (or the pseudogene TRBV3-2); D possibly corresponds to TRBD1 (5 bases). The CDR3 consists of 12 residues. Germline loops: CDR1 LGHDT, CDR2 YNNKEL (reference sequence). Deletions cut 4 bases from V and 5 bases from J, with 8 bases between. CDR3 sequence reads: CASSPGRYGYTF. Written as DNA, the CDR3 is TGTGCCAGCAGCCCAGGGCGGTATGGCTACACCTTC.

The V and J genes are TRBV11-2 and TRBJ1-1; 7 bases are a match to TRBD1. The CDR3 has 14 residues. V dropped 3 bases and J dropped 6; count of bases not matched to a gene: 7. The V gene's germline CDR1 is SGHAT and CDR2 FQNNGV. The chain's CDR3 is CASSFYRGIAEAFF. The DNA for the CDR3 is TGTGCCAGCAGCTTTTACAGGGGTATCGCTGAAGCTTTCTTT.

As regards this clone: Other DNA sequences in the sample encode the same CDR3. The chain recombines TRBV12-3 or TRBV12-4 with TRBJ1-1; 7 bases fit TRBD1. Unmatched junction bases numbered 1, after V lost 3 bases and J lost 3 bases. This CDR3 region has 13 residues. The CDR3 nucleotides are TGTGCCAGCAGTTTGGACAGGTACACTGAAGCTTTCTTT. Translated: CASSLDRYTEAFF.

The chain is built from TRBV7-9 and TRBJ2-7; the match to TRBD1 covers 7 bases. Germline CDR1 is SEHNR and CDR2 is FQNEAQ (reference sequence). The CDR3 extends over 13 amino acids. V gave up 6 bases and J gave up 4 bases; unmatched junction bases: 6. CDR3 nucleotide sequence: TGTGCCAGCAGTGACAGGGTTACATACGAGCAGTACTTC. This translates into CASSDRVTYEQYF.

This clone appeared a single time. The CDR3 loop reads CASSQDWGTDAGNEQFF. For the CDR3, the DNA is TGCGCCAGCAGCCAAGATTGGGGGACAGACGCTGGCAATGAGCAGTTCTTC. The J gene is TRBJ2-1, the V gene TRBV4-1, with 7 bases fitting TRBD1. The V gene end was trimmed by 0 bases and the J gene end by 6 bases; junction bases not matched to a gene: 11. CDR3 length: 17 residues. Germline loops: CDR1 MGHRA, CDR2 YSYEKL.

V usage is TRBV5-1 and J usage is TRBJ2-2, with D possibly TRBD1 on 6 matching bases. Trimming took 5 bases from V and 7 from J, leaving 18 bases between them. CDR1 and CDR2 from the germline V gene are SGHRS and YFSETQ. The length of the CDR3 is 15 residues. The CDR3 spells CASRSAGLTGGELFF. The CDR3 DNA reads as TGCGCCAGCAGGTCGGCCGGCCTGACAGGCGGGGAGCTGTTTTTT.